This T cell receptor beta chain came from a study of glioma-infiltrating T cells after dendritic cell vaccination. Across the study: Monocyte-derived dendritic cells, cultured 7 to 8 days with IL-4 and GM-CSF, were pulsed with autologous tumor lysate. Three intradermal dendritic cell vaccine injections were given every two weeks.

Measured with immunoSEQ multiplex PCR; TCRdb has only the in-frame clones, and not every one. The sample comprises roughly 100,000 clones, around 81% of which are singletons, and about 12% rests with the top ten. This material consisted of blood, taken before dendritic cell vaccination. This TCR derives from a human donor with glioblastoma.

CDR3 bases: TGTGCTAGTGGTTTTCTTCCGGGACAGGGGGTGAGCGAGCAGTACTTC. It yields the protein CASGFLPGQGVSEQYF. The chain recombines TRBV12-5 with TRBJ2-5; 11 nucleotides match TRBD1. The J call may not be correct, given that the DNA end is closer to TRBJ2-7. The CDR3 length is 16 residues. Looked up from germline, CDR1 is LGHNT and CDR2 is FRNRAP.